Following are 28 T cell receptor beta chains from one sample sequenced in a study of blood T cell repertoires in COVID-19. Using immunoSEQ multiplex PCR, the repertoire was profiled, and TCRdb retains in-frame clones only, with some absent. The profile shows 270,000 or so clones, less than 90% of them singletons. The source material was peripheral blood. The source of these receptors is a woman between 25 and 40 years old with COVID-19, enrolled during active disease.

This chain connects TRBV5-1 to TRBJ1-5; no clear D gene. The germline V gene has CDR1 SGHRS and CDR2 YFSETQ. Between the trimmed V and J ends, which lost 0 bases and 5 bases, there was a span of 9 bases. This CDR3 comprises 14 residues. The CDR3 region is CASSLGGAHQPQHF. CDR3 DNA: TGCGCCAGCAGCTTGGGAGGTGCGCATCAGCCCCAGCATTTT.

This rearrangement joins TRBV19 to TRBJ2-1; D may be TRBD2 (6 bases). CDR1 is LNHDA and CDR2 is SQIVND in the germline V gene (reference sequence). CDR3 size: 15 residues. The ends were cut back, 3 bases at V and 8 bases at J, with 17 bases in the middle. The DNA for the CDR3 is TGTGCCAGTAGTATCTTAGCGGACCCTTTTTATGAGCAGTTCTTC. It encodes CASSILADPFYEQFF. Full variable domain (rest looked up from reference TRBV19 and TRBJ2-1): DGGITQSPKYLFRKEGQNVTLSCEQNLNHDAMYWYRQDPGQGLRLIYYSQIVNDFQKGDIAEGYSVSREKKESFPLTVTSAQKNPTAFYLCASSILADPFYEQFFGPGTRLTVL.

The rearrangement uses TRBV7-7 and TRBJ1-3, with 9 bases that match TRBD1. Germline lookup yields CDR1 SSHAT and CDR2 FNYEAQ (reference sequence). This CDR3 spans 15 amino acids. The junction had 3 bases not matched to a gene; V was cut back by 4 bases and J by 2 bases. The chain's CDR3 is CASSSGTGTGNTIYF. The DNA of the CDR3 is TGTGCCAGCAGCTCCGGGACAGGGACTGGAAACACCATATATTTT.

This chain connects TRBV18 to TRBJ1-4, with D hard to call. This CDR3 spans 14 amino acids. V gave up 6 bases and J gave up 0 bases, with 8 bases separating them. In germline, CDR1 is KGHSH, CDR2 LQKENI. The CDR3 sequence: CASSHTTTNEKLFF. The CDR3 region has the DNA TGTGCCAGCTCTCACACGACAACTAATGAAAAACTGTTTTTT.

CDR3 in amino acids: CASSLGSGASNGYTF. The CDR3 nucleotides are TGTGCCAGCAGCTTAGGCAGCGGTGCATCGAATGGCTACACCTTC. The V gene is TRBV13, the J gene TRBJ1-2; the D is unclear. The CDR3 totals 15 residues. Between the trimmed V and J ends, which lost 0 bases and 6 bases, there was a span of 14 bases. CDR1 is PRHDT and CDR2 is FYEKMQ in the germline V gene (reference sequence).

DNA for the CDR3: TGTGCCAGCAGCCGCCGAGTAGGGACAGACAACACCGGGGAGCTGTTTTTT. It is translated as CASSRRVGTDNTGELFF. The chain combines TRBV5-4 with TRBJ2-2, with 7 bases matching TRBD1. Trimming cost V 4 bases and J 2 bases; bases outside gene matches: 11. This CDR3 contains 17 residues. CDR1 SGHNT and CDR2 YYREEE come from the germline V gene (reference sequence). The whole variable domain, filled in from reference TRBV5-4 and TRBJ2-2, reads ETGVTQSPTHLIKTRGQQVTLRCSSQSGHNTVSWYQQALGQGPQFIFQYYREEENGRGNFPPRFSGLQFPNYSSELNVNALELDDSALYLCASSRRVGTDNTGELFFGEGSRLTVL.

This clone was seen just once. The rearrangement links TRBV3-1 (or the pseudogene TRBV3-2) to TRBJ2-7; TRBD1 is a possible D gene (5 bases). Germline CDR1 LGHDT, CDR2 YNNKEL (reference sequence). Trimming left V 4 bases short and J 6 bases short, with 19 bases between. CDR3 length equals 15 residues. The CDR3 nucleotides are TGTGCCAGCAGCCTCCATGGGGCCAGGACATCCGAGCAGTACTTC. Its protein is CASSLHGARTSEQYF.

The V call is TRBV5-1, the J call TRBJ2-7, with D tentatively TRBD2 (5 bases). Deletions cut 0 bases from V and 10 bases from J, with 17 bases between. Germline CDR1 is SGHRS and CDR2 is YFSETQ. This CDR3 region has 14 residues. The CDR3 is CASSLGDMTGIQYF. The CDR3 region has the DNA TGCGCCAGCAGCTTGGGTGATATGACGGGGATTCAGTACTTC.

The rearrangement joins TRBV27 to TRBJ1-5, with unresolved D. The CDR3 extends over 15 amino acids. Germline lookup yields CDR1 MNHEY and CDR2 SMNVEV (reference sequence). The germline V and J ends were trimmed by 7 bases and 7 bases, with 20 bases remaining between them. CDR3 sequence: CASMGQGNFGQPQHF. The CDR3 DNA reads TGTGCCAGCATGGGCCAAGGCAACTTTGGGCAGCCCCAGCATTTT.

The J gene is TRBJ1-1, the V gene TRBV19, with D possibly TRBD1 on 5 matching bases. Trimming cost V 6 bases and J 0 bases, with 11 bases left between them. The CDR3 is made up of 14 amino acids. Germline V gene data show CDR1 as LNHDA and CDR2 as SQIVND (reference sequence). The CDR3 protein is CASSARGMNTEAFF. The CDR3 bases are TGTGCCAGTAGCGCGCGGGGGATGAACACTGAAGCTTTCTTT.

CDR3 in DNA: TGTGCCAGCAGCCCACACTTGGGGCCCAGCTCCTACAATGAGCAGTTCTTC. It specifies CASSPHLGPSSYNEQFF. The chain recombines TRBV7-9 with TRBJ2-1, with D perhaps TRBD1 (5 bases). Germline loops: CDR1 SEHNR, CDR2 FQNEAQ (reference sequence). The CDR3 totals 17 residues. Trimming shortened V by 5 bases and J by 0 bases, and 17 bases separated the two germline ends.

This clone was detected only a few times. This chain's CDR3 is CASSPSGGNQPQHF. CDR3 in DNA: TGTGCCAGCAGCCCTAGCGGGGGCAATCAGCCCCAGCATTTT. The V gene is TRBV7-6, the J gene TRBJ1-5; D is ambiguous. V was shortened by 5 bases and J by 2 bases, with 10 bases between the two germline ends. This CDR3 is built from 14 residues. In germline, CDR1 is SGHVS, CDR2 FNYEAQ.

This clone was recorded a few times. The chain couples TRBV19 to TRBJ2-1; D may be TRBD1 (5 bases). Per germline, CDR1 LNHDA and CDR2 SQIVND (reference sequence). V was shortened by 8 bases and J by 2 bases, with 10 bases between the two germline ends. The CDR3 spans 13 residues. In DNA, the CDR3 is TGTGCCAGTTCAGGGTACGCCTACAATGAGCAGTTCTTC. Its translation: CASSGYAYNEQFF.

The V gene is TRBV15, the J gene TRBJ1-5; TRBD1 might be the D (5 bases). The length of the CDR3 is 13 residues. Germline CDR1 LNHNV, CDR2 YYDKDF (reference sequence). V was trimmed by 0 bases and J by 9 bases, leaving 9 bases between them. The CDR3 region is CATSRDFQGPQHF. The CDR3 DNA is TGTGCCACCAGCAGAGATTTCCAGGGGCCCCAGCATTTT.

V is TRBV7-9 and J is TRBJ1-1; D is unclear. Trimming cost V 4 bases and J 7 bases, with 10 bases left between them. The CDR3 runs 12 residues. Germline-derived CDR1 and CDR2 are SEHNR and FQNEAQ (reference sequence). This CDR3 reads CASSYKGGEAFF. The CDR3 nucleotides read TGTGCCAGCAGCTATAAGGGAGGTGAAGCTTTCTTT. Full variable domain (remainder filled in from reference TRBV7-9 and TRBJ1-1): DTGVSQNPRHKITKRGQNVTFRCDPISEHNRLYWYRQTLGQGPEFLTYFQNEAQLEKSRLLSDRFSAERPKGSFSTLEIQRTEQGDSAMYLCASSYKGGEAFFGQGTRLTVV.

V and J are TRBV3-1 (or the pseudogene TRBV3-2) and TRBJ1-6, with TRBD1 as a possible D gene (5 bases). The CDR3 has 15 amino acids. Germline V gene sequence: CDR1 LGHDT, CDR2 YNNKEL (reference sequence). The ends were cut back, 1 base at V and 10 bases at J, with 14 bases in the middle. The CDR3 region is CASSQVAQGRSPLHF. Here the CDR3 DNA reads TGTGCCAGCAGCCAAGTTGCCCAGGGAAGGTCACCCCTCCACTTT.

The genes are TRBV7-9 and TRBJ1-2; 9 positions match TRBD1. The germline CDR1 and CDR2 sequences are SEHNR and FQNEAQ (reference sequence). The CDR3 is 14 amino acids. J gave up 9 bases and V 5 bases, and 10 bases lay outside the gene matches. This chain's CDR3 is CASSPQGQGGSYTF. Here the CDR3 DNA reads TGTGCCAGCAGCCCACAGGGACAGGGTGGGAGCTACACCTTC.

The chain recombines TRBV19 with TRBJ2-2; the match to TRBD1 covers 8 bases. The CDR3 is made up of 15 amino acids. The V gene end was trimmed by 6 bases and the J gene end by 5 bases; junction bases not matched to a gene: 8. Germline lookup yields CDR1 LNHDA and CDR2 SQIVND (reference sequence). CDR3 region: CASRLMTGATGELFF. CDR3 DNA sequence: TGTGCCAGTAGACTGATGACAGGGGCGACCGGGGAGCTGTTTTTT.

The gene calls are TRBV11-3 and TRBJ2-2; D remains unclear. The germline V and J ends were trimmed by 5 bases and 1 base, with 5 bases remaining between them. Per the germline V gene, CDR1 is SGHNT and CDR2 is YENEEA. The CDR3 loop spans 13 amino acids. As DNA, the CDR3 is TGTGCCAGCAGCCCGTGGAACACCGGGGAGCTGTTTTTT. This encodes CASSPWNTGELFF.

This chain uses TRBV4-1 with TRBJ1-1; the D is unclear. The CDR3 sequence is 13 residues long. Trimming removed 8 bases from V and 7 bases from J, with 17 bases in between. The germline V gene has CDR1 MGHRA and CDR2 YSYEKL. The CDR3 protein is CASGRLGTDEAFF. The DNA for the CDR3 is TGCGCCAGCGGGAGGTTGGGAACCGATGAAGCTTTCTTT.

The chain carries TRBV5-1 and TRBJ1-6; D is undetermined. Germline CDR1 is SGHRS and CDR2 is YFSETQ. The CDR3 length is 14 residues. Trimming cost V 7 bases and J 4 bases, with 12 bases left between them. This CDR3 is CASRESPYNSPLHF. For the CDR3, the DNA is TGCGCCAGCCGGGAGAGCCCTTATAATTCACCCCTCCACTTT.

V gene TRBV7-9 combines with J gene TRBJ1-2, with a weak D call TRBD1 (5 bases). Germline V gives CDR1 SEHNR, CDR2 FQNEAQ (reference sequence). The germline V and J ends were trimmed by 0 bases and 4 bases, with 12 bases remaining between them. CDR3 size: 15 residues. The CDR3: CASSLAGGEAYGYTF. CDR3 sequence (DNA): TGTGCCAGCAGCTTAGCGGGGGGTGAGGCCTATGGCTACACCTTC.

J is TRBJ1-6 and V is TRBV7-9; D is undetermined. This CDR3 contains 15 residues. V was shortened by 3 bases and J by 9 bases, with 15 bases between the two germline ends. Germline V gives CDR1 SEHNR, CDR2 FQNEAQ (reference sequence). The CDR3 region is CASSFDAGSSSPLHF. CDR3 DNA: TGTGCCAGCAGCTTCGATGCGGGATCGAGTTCACCCCTCCACTTT. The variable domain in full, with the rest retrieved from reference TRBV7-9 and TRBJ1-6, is DTGVSQNPRHKITKRGQNVTFRCDPISEHNRLYWYRQTLGQGPEFLTYFQNEAQLEKSRLLSDRFSAERPKGSFSTLEIQRTEQGDSAMYLCASSFDAGSSSPLHFGNGTRLTVT.

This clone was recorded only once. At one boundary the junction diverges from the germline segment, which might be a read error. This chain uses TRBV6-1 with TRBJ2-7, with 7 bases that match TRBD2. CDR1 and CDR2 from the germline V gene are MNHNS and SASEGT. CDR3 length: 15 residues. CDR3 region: CASSEALYFGVGGGF. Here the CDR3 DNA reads TGTGCCAGCAGTGAAGCGCTGTATTTTGGGGTTGGGGGGGGCTTC.

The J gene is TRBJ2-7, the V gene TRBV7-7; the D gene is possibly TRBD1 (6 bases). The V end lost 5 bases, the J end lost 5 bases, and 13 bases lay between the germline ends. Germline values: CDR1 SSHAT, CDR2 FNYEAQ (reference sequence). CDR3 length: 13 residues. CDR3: CASSPAQGNEQYF. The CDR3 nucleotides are TGTGCCAGCAGCCCCGCACAGGGTAACGAGCAGTACTTC.

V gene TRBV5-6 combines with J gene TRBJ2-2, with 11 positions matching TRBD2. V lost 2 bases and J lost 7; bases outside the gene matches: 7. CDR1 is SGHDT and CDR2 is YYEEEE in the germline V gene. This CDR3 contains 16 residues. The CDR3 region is CASSFILAGEIGELFF. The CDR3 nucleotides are TGTGCCAGCAGCTTTATACTAGCGGGGGAAATCGGGGAGCTGTTTTTT.

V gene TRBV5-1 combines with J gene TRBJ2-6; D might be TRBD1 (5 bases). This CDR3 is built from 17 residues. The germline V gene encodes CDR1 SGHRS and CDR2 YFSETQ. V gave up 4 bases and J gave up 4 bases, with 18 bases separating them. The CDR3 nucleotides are TGCGCCAGCAGCCCGATGACAGAAACAATGGGGGCCAACGTCCTGACTTTC. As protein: CASSPMTETMGANVLTF.

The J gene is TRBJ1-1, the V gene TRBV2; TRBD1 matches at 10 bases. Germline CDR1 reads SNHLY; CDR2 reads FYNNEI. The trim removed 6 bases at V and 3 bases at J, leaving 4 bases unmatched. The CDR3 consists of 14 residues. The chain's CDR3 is CASRGTGVHTEAFF. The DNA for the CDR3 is TGTGCCAGCAGGGGGACAGGGGTGCACACTGAAGCTTTCTTT.